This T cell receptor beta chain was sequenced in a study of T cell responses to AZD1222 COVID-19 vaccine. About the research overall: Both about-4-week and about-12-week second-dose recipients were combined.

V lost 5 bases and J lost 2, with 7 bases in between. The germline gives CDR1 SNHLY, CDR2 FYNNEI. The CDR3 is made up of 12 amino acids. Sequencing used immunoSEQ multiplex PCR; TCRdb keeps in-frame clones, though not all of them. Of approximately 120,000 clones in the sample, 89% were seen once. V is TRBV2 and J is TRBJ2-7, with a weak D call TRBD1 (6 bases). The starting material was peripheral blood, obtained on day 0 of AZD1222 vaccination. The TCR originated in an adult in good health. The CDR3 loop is CASSHRAYEQYF. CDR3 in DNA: TGTGCCAGCAGTCACAGGGCCTACGAGCAGTACTTC.